These T cell receptor beta chains were read from a single sample in a study of human T cells and chemical hapten exposure. TCRdb used MiXCR to reprocess the RACE reads, holding one entry per CDR3 protein. The sample holds approximately 370,000 distinct CDR3 sequences; 4.5% to 7% are singletons and the top ten take 7% to 10%. The sample consisted of whole blood, taken in connection with sensitization to the hapten diphenylcyclopropenone (DPC). The receptor source for this set is a woman aged 18-29 years with alopecia areata. Some clones in this sample may be carry-over from other donors' samples. CDR3s include the opening cysteine and the closing phenylalanine or tryptophan. The D gene is left open where the match is weak. Rows give clone size only sometimes, using once, few, many, or a class for an expanded clone.

D,J,length,size,V,CDR3,DNA
NA,TRBJ2-3,16,NA,TRBV6-2/TRBV6-3,CASSSYTGAAQHTQYF,TGTGCCAGCAGTTCGTATACGGGGGCCGCCCAACATACGCAGTATTTT
NA,TRBJ2-1,13,few,TRBV20-1,CSARPAGYNEQFF,TGCAGTGCTAGACCGGCAGGGTACAATGAGCAGTTCTTC
NA,TRBJ2-5,20,NA,TRBV15,CATSRESPVRSVGPPETQYF,TGTGCCACCAGCAGAGAAAGCCCGGTCAGGTCGGTCGGACCTCCGGAGACCCAGTACTTC
NA,TRBJ2-3,16,NA,TRBV6-1,CASSESDPTGTDTQYF,TGTGCCAGCAGTGAATCGGACCCTACGGGCACAGATACGCAGTATTTT
NA,TRBJ1-6,14,many,TRBV6-5,CASSWRASNSPLHF,TGTGCCAGCAGTTGGAGGGCGAGTAATTCACCCCTCCACTTT
NA,TRBJ1-4,12,many,TRBV12-3/TRBV12-4,CASSFVDEKLFF,TGTGCCAGCAGTTTCGTTGATGAAAAACTGTTTTTT
TRBD2,TRBJ2-5,18,many,TRBV20-1,CSARDLIPSGGQTETQYF,TGCAGTGCTAGAGATCTCATTCCTAGCGGGGGCCAGACAGAGACCCAGTACTTC
NA,TRBJ2-5,14,many,TRBV4-2,CASSQDRLEKTQYF,TGTGCCAGCAGCCAAGACAGACTAGAGAAGACCCAGTACTTC
NA,TRBJ1-1,14,NA,TRBV20-1,CSARGSGLNTEAFF,TGCAGTGCTAGAGGTTCGGGTTTGAACACTGAAGCTTTCTTT
TRBD1,TRBJ1-1,14,few,TRBV28,CASSQQGPLIEAFF,TGTGCCAGCAGTCAACAGGGGCCCCTAATTGAAGCTTTCTTT
TRBD1,TRBJ1-4,13,NA,TRBV3-1,CASQTGDTEKLFF,TGTGCCAGCCAGACAGGGGATACTGAAAAACTGTTTTTT
TRBD1,TRBJ2-3,16,NA,TRBV7-2,CASSLRAAGGLDTQYF,TGTGCCAGCAGCTTAAGGGCGGCAGGGGGCCTAGATACGCAGTATTTT
TRBD1,TRBJ2-4,12,NA,TRBV11-1,CASRHDRGAQYF,TGTGCCAGCAGACACGACAGGGGGGCACAGTACTTC
NA,TRBJ1-2,13,few,TRBV2,CASNRLANYGYTF,TGTGCCAGCAACCGGTTAGCTAACTATGGCTACACCTTC
NA,TRBJ2-2,12,NA,TRBV21-1,CASKNRTGELIF,TGTGCCAGCAAAAACAGGACCGGGGAGCTGATTTTT
NA,TRBJ2-1,12,NA,TRBV4-2,CASSGTPNEQFF,TGTGCCAGCAGCGGGACTCCCAATGAGCAGTTCTTC
TRBD1,TRBJ1-5,17,many,TRBV7-2,CASSLGTGSLGNQPQHF,TGTGCCAGCAGCTTAGGGACAGGGTCCCTAGGTAATCAGCCCCAGCATTTT
NA,TRBJ1-6,15,many,TRBV12-3/TRBV12-4,CASSLQVPNNSPLHF,TGTGCCAGCAGTTTACAAGTTCCCAATAATTCACCCCTCCACTTT
NA,TRBJ1-3,15,many,TRBV7-2,CASSLKGYSGNTIYF,TGTGCCAGCAGCTTAAAGGGCTACTCTGGAAACACCATATATTTT
TRBD1,TRBJ2-5,15,once,TRBV7-2,CASSTRDRGGETQYF,TGTGCCAGCAGCACCCGGGACAGGGGAGGAGAGACCCAGTACTTC
NA,TRBJ1-5,12,NA,TRBV7-9,CASSTQGQPQHF,TGTGCCAGCAGCACACAAGGTCAGCCCCAGCATTTT
TRBD1,TRBJ1-1,14,many,TRBV20-1,CSAPEGAMNTEAFF,TGCAGTGCTCCCGAGGGGGCCATGAACACTGAAGCTTTCTTT
TRBD2,TRBJ2-5,17,NA,TRBV15,CATSRGTSGGGQETQYF,TGTGCCACCAGCAGAGGGACTAGCGGGGGAGGACAAGAGACCCAGTACTTC
TRBD1,TRBJ1-6,16,many,TRBV4-2,CASSQDPGQGSSPLHF,TGTGCCAGCAGCCAAGACCCAGGACAGGGGAGTTCACCCCTCCACTTT
TRBD1,TRBJ1-4,17,few,TRBV7-2,CASSLVGTGIYNEKLFF,TGTGCCAGCAGCTTAGTGGGGACAGGGATTTATAATGAAAAACTGTTTTTT
TRBD1,TRBJ1-5,15,NA,TRBV7-7,CASSLQGAMRQPQHF,TGTGCTAGCAGCTTACAGGGGGCGATGAGGCAGCCCCAGCATTTT
NA,TRBJ1-2,18,few,TRBV3-1,CASSQELRSARSNYGYTF,TGTGCCAGCAGCCAAGAATTGAGGTCAGCCCGGTCAAACTATGGCTACACCTTC
TRBD1,TRBJ1-6,16,many,TRBV7-2,CASSLGNTGDNSPLHF,TGTGCCAGCAGCTTAGGGAATACAGGGGACAATTCACCCCTCCACTTT
NA,TRBJ2-7,14,NA,TRBV5-1,CASSRTVRGYEQYF,TGCGCCAGCAGTAGGACAGTCCGTGGGTACGAGCAGTACTTC
NA,TRBJ1-1,13,few,TRBV6-2/TRBV6-3,CASSREEWTEAFF,TGTGCCAGCAGCCGGGAGGAGTGGACTGAAGCTTTCTTT
TRBD1,TRBJ2-7,16,NA,TRBV6-5,CASSSRQGDSFYEQYF,TGTGCCAGCAGTTCCCGACAGGGTGACTCCTTCTACGAGCAGTACTTC
NA,TRBJ1-5,15,few,TRBV6-1,CASSEWGGEGQPQHF,TGTGCCAGCAGTGAATGGGGGGGCGAAGGTCAGCCCCAGCATTTT
NA,TRBJ2-2,15,few,TRBV7-3,CASSLQGMNTGELFF,TGTGCCAGCAGCCTTCAGGGGATGAACACCGGGGAGCTGTTTTTT
NA,TRBJ2-3,13,few,TRBV10-3,CAISPQGTDTQYF,TGTGCCATCAGTCCCCAGGGCACAGATACGCAGTATTTT
NA,TRBJ2-5,13,few,TRBV7-9,CASSPGQTETQYF,TGTGCCAGCAGCCCCGGACAGACAGAGACCCAGTACTTC
NA,TRBJ1-6,12,NA,TRBV12-3/TRBV12-4,CASRQERDPLHF,TGTGCCAGCAGACAGGAACGCGACCCCCTCCACTTT
NA,TRBJ1-2,13,NA,TRBV6-5,CASSSPGTEKSSF,TGTGCCAGCAGTTCCCCGGGGACGGAGAAGTCATCCTTC
NA,TRBJ2-3,14,many,TRBV7-2,CASSPFRATDTQYF,TGTGCCAGCAGCCCATTCCGGGCCACAGATACGCAGTATTTT
TRBD1,TRBJ2-7,16,NA,TRBV10-1,CASKPPKGRGFSEQYF,TGCGCCAGCAAACCTCCCAAGGGCAGGGGGTTTTCCGAGCAGTACTTC
NA,TRBJ1-5,13,few,TRBV9,CASSAGTSEPQHF,TGTGCCAGCAGCGCCGGGACATCAGAGCCCCAGCATTTT
TRBD1,TRBJ1-2,16,many,TRBV29-1,CSVDDPGQGIYDGYTF,TGCAGCGTCGATGATCCGGGACAGGGGATTTATGATGGCTACACCTTC
NA,TRBJ1-1,13,many,TRBV6-2/TRBV6-3,CASIGQGWTEAFF,TGTGCCAGCATAGGGCAGGGGTGGACTGAAGCTTTCTTT
TRBD2,TRBJ2-1,13,NA,TRBV20-1,CSARESNSGAKFF,TGCAGTGCTAGAGAAAGTAATAGCGGGGCGAAGTTCTTC
TRBD2,TRBJ2-5,14,many,TRBV10-3,CATTPLAGVETQYF,TGTGCCACCACTCCACTAGCGGGGGTCGAGACCCAGTACTTC